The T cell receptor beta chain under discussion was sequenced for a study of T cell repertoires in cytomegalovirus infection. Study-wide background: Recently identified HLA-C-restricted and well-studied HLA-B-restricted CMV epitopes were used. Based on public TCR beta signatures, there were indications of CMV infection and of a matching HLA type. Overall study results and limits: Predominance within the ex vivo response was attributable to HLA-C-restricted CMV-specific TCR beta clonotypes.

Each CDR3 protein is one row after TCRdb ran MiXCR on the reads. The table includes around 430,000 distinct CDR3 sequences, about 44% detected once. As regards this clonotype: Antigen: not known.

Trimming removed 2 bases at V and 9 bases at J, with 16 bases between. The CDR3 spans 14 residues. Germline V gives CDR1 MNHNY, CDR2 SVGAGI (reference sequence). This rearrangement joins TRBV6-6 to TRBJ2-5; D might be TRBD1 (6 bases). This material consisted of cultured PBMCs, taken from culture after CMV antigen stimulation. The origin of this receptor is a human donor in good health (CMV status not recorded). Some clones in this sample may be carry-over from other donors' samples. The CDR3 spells CASSYGPRGKAQYF. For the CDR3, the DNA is TGTGCCAGCAGTTACGGGCCTAGGGGGAAGGCCCAGTACTTC.